Each of the 23 T cell receptor beta chains below was sequenced from the same sample in a study of blood T cell repertoires in COVID-19. This table comes from immunoSEQ multiplex PCR, and its TCRdb copy is limited to in-frame clones, with some not included. The table includes roughly 280,000 clones, roughly nine tenths detected once. The sequenced sample consisted of peripheral blood. Every receptor here comes from a man aged 18-30 years with active or convalescent COVID-19.

J is TRBJ2-2 and V is TRBV5-1, with 9 bases identical to TRBD2. The V segment lost 4 bases and the J segment 5 bases; nucleotides outside the gene matches: 3. CDR1 SGHRS and CDR2 YFSETQ come from the germline V gene. The CDR3 runs to 14 residues. The CDR3 loop is CASSKGLATGELFF. The CDR3 bases are TGCGCCAGCAGCAAAGGACTAGCGACCGGGGAGCTGTTTTTT.

This clone came up a few times. The chain links TRBV11-2 to TRBJ2-7; perhaps TRBD1 as D (5 bases). CDR3 length: 15 residues. V gave up 4 bases and J gave up 2 bases, with 15 bases separating them. Per the germline V gene, CDR1 is SGHAT and CDR2 is FQNNGV. The CDR3 protein is CASSSTRQSTYEQYF. The CDR3 coding sequence is TGTGCCAGCAGCTCAACAAGACAGTCAACCTACGAGCAGTACTTC.

The V gene is TRBV11-3, the J gene TRBJ1-6; D is uncertain. Trimming cost V 5 bases and J 0 bases, with 8 bases left between them. The CDR3 spans 15 residues. CDR1 SGHNT and CDR2 YENEEA come from the germline V gene. The CDR3 bases are TGTGCCAGCAGCAGCCGGGACTCCTATAATTCACCCCTCCACTTT. As protein: CASSSRDSYNSPLHF.

This rearrangement joins TRBV20-1 to TRBJ2-7, with a tentative D call TRBD2 (6 bases). CDR1 DFQATT and CDR2 SNEGSKA come from the germline V gene (reference sequence). Trimming took off 3 bases at V and 7 bases at J, with 10 bases between the two ends. The CDR3 has 11 residues. The CDR3: CSASYAGEQYF. CDR3 DNA: TGCAGTGCTAGTTATGCGGGGGAGCAGTACTTC.

V usage is TRBV19 and J usage is TRBJ2-1, with 7 bases fitting TRBD2. Germline lookup yields CDR1 LNHDA and CDR2 SQIVND (reference sequence). This CDR3 comprises 12 residues. V lost 5 bases, J lost 9 bases, and 4 bases stayed unmatched. CDR3 loop: CASSPLATEQFF. CDR3 nucleotide sequence: TGTGCCAGTAGTCCACTAGCGACTGAGCAGTTCTTC.

This clone was found a few times. The V gene is TRBV18, the J gene TRBJ1-6; D perhaps matches TRBD1 (5 bases). The CDR3 is 17 residues long. The V gene lost 5 bases and the J gene lost 0 bases, with 14 bases spanning the gap. Germline CDR1 KGHSH, CDR2 LQKENI. The CDR3 sequence: CASSSDTQSSYNSPLHF. The CDR3 bases are TGTGCCAGCTCATCGGACACCCAAAGCTCCTATAATTCACCCCTCCACTTT.

The J gene is TRBJ2-1, the V gene TRBV13; possibly TRBD2 for D (6 bases). The V end lost 5 bases, the J end lost 6 bases, and 17 bases lay between the germline ends. Germline V gene lookup returns CDR1 PRHDT and CDR2 FYEKMQ (reference sequence). The CDR3 runs to 15 residues. CDR3 nucleotide sequence: TGTGCCAGCAGCCTCCGGGACTCCTACGTCAATGAGCAGTTCTTC. Protein sequence: CASSLRDSYVNEQFF.

The chain combines TRBV24-1 with TRBJ1-5, with D hard to call. CDR1 and CDR2 from the germline V gene are KGHDR and SFDVKD. This CDR3 comprises 14 residues. V lost 0 bases and J lost 3, with 5 bases in between. This CDR3 is CATSDLENNQPQHF. The CDR3 coding sequence is TGTGCCACCAGTGATTTGGAGAACAATCAGCCCCAGCATTTT.

This clone showed up just a few times. The chain carries TRBV29-1 and TRBJ1-1; D unclear. The CDR3 covers 11 residues. V shed 8 bases and J shed 1 base, with 8 bases lying between them. CDR1 and CDR2 (germline): SQVTM, ANQGSEA. The CDR3 DNA is TGCAGCTTCTCGGGGAACACTGAAGCTTTCTTT. Encoded protein: CSFSGNTEAFF. The full variable domain, in which reference TRBV29-1 and TRBJ1-1 provide the parts outside the CDR3, is SAVISQKPSRDICQRGTSLTIQCQVDSQVTMMFWYRQQPGQSLTLIATANQGSEATYESGFVIDKFPISRPNLTFSTLTVSNMSPEDSSIYLCSFSGNTEAFFGQGTRLTVV.

The genes are TRBV5-1 and TRBJ2-5; D ambiguous. Trimming stripped 4 bases from V and 1 base from J, with 11 bases between. Germline V lookup: CDR1 SGHRS, CDR2 YFSETQ. CDR3 length: 14 residues. CDR3 protein: CASSRAAAQETQYF. CDR3 coding DNA: TGCGCCAGCAGCCGCGCGGCGGCCCAAGAGACCCAGTACTTC. The variable domain in full, completed from reference TRBV5-1 and TRBJ2-5, reads KAGVTQTPRYLIKTRGQQVTLSCSPISGHRSVSWYQQTPGQGLQFLFEYFSETQRNKGNFPGRFSGRQFSNSRSEMNVSTLELGDSALYLCASSRAAAQETQYFGPGTRLLVL.

This clone has just one count. The chain carries TRBV2 and TRBJ2-7, with D perhaps matching TRBD2 (6 bases). This CDR3 has 11 amino acids. Trimming took 6 bases from V and 4 from J, leaving 7 bases between them. Germline CDR1 reads SNHLY; CDR2 reads FYNNEI. The CDR3 loop reads CASREGYEQYF. CDR3 sequence (DNA): TGTGCCAGCAGGGAGGGTTACGAGCAGTACTTC.

The gene calls are TRBV7-2 and TRBJ2-7; 10 bases map to TRBD2. V lost 5 bases to trimming and J lost 4 bases; unmatched junction nucleotides: 5. The CDR3 spans 14 residues. Germline V CDR1 and CDR2: SGHTA, FQGNSA. The chain's CDR3 is CASSPLAGPYEQYF. CDR3 DNA sequence: TGTGCCAGCAGCCCACTAGCGGGACCTTACGAGCAGTACTTC. Combining the CDR3 with reference TRBV7-2 and TRBJ2-7 gives the whole variable domain GAGVSQSPSNKVTEKGKDVELRCDPISGHTALYWYRQSLGQGLEFLIYFQGNSAPDKSGLPSDRFSAERTGGSVSTLTIQRTQQEDSAVYLCASSPLAGPYEQYFGPGTRLTVT.

This clone was detected a few times. This chain connects TRBV11-2 to TRBJ2-7; 7 bases agree with TRBD1. V dropped 1 base and J dropped 0; count of bases not matched to a gene: 9. Germline lookup yields CDR1 SGHAT and CDR2 FQNNGV. The CDR3 contains 17 residues. CDR3 nucleotides: TGTGCCAGCAGCTTAGTCATAGGGGGCTCCTTCTCCTACGAGCAGTACTTC. It encodes CASSLVIGGSFSYEQYF. The complete variable domain, with remaining parts taken from reference TRBV11-2 and TRBJ2-7, reads EAGVAQSPRYKIIEKRQSVAFWCNPISGHATLYWYQQILGQGPKLLIQFQNNGVVDDSQLPKDRFSAERLKGVDSTLKIQPAKLEDSAVYLCASSLVIGGSFSYEQYFGPGTRLTVT.

This rearrangement joins TRBV5-4 to TRBJ1-2; D gene ambiguous. CDR1 and CDR2 (germline): SGHNT, YYREEE (reference sequence). This CDR3 has 14 amino acids. The V end was cut by 4 bases, the J end by 8 bases, with 18 bases between. The CDR3 nucleotides read TGTGCCAGCAGCACAAGAGAGGGAGGTGGGGGCTACACCTTC. Protein product: CASSTREGGGGYTF.

This clone is a singleton in its sample. The chain has TRBV6-6 and TRBJ2-6, with D perhaps matching TRBD2 (5 bases). The CDR3 runs to 17 residues. Between the trimmed V and J ends, which lost 5 bases and 0 bases, there was a span of 14 bases. Germline assignment: CDR1 MNHNY and CDR2 SVGAGI (reference sequence). The CDR3 DNA sequence: TGTGCCAGCAGTCAACGGGGTGCTACCTCTGGGGCCAACGTCCTGACTTTC. Its translation is CASSQRGATSGANVLTF.

The chain joins TRBV6-5 to TRBJ1-6; the D is unclear. V lost 0 bases and J lost 10, with 13 bases in between. Germline V gives CDR1 MNHEY, CDR2 SVGAGI. The CDR3 loop spans 15 amino acids. The CDR3, as DNA: TGTGCCAGCAGTTACTCGATCCAGGAACCGTCACCCCTCCACTTT. This encodes CASSYSIQEPSPLHF.

The chain is built from TRBV6-5 and TRBJ2-3, with D perhaps matching TRBD2 (6 bases). The V gene's germline CDR1 is MNHEY and CDR2 SVGAGI. The ends were cut back, 2 bases at V and 8 bases at J, with 17 bases in the middle. The CDR3 is made up of 15 amino acids. Here the CDR3 reads CASSYESAGSSTQYF. CDR3 coding DNA: TGTGCCAGCAGTTACGAGAGCGCGGGGAGCAGTACGCAGTATTTT.

The V call is TRBV4-1, the J call TRBJ1-3; D might be TRBD1 (6 bases). The CDR3 consists of 15 residues. CDR1 MGHRA and CDR2 YSYEKL come from the germline V gene. The ends were cut back, 4 bases at V and 2 bases at J, with 12 bases in the middle. In DNA form, the CDR3 reads TGCGCCAGCAGCCTAACGGGGGGCGCTGGAAACACCATATATTTT. It codes for CASSLTGGAGNTIYF.

This clone appeared once. The J gene is TRBJ1-5, the V gene TRBV12-3 or TRBV12-4; D gene ambiguous. CDR3 length: 13 residues. The germline V and J ends were trimmed by 5 bases and 6 bases, with 11 bases remaining between them. This CDR3 reads CASSPSRGQPQHF. The CDR3, as DNA: TGTGCCAGCAGTCCTTCCCGGGGTCAGCCCCAGCATTTT.

A single count supports this clone. The rearrangement uses TRBV5-1 and TRBJ1-1, with a possible D match to TRBD1 (5 bases). The CDR3 consists of 16 residues. Trimming left V 0 bases short and J 5 bases short, with 17 bases between. From germline, CDR1 is SGHRS and CDR2 YFSETQ. The CDR3 region has the DNA TGCGCCAGCAGCTTGGCCACATCGGGGGAGATTACTGAAGCTTTCTTT. Protein: CASSLATSGEITEAFF.

The V and J genes are TRBV28 and TRBJ1-1, with D unclear. Germline V CDR1 and CDR2: MDHEN, SYDVKM. Trimming took off 5 bases at V and 4 bases at J, with 5 bases between the two ends. This CDR3 spans 11 amino acids. Written as DNA, the CDR3 is TGTGCCAGCAGTCCAATCACTGAAGCTTTCTTT. Its protein is CASSPITEAFF.

This rearrangement joins TRBV6-6 to TRBJ1-3; 7 bases line up with TRBD1. The length of the CDR3 is 14 residues. V was pared by 4 bases and J by 5 bases, with 5 bases of the junction left unmatched. Germline CDR1 reads MNHNY; CDR2 reads SVGAGI (reference sequence). As DNA, the CDR3 is TGTGCCAGCAGTTCCGGGACAGCAAGAAACACCATATATTTT. Amino acid sequence: CASSSGTARNTIYF.

This chain links TRBV5-4 with TRBJ1-1; D gene ambiguous. Trimming shortened V by 1 base and J by 3 bases, and 7 bases separated the two germline ends. CDR3 size: 13 residues. Germline CDR1 SGHNT, CDR2 YYREEE (reference sequence). CDR3 nucleotides: TGTGCCAGCAGCTTGCAGCGGGACACTGAAGCTTTCTTT. The encoded protein is CASSLQRDTEAFF.